In this sample, the clone carrying this TCR beta chain turned up many times. Its target is unknown. Over 200 million TCR-beta sequences from 15-18 subjects were obtained in each sequencing run. TCRdb recomputed calls from the 5' RACE reads with MiXCR, one row per CDR3 protein. The sample has approximately 74,000 distinct CDR3 sequences; about 9.4% are singletons. The source of the sample is a study of neurological immune-mediated disorders. Findings of the study overall: Among expanded clones, no CDR3 amino acid sequences were shared across subjects, a pattern suggesting private repertoires in all groups.

The CDR3 runs 13 residues. V was trimmed by 2 bases and J by 8 bases, leaving 9 bases between them. Germline CDR1 MNHNY, CDR2 SVGAGI (reference sequence). The rearrangement uses TRBV6-6 and TRBJ1-4; D is ambiguous. Material for sequencing was PBMCs. The origin of this receptor is a man in his fifties in good health. The CDR3 protein is CASSYPRQEKLFF. The CDR3, as DNA: TGTGCCAGCAGTTACCCCCGGCAGGAAAAACTGTTTTTT.